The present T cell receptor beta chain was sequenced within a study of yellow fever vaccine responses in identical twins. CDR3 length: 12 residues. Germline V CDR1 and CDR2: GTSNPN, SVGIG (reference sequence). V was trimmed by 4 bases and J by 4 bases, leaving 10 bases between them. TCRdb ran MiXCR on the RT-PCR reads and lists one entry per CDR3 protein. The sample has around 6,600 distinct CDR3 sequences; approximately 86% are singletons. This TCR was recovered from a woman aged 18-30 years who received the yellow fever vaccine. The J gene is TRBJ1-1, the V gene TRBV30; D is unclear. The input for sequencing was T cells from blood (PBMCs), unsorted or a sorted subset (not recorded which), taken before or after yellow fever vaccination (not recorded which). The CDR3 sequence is CAWISRSTEAFF. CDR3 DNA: TGTGCCTGGATCTCCCGTAGCACTGAAGCTTTCTTT.